The rows below give T cell receptor beta chains drawn from one sample of a study of human CD8 memory T cell subsets. With the 5' RACE reads reprocessed, TCRdb shows one record per CDR3 protein and no DNA. The sample table sets out over 10,000 distinct CDR3 sequences. What was sequenced was CD8+ T cells from PBMCs. The receptors were sampled from a human donor in good health. The CDR3 runs from the conserved cysteine through the conserved F or W. Each record gives: V gene, J gene, CDR3 protein.

TRBV7-9	TRBJ1-2	CASSLRAASNYGYTF
TRBV7-9	TRBJ2-2	CASSDRANTGELFF
TRBV29-1	TRBJ2-1	CSVGLVDYNEQFF
TRBV7-3	TRBJ2-3	CASSPITSTDTQYF
TRBV7-3	TRBJ2-3	CASSSGGTDTQYF
TRBV4-3	TRBJ1-1	CASSQDIPFGNTEAFF
TRBV7-9	TRBJ1-1	CASSFGVGSRTEAFF
TRBV2	TRBJ2-3	CASPPLAGGTDTQYF
TRBV30	TRBJ2-7	CAWDPGQGQAEQYF
TRBV21-1	TRBJ1-6	CASSKRMDKYNSPLHF
TRBV7-7	TRBJ2-2	CASSPIRGELFF
TRBV28	TRBJ2-1	CASSLFGASYNEQFF